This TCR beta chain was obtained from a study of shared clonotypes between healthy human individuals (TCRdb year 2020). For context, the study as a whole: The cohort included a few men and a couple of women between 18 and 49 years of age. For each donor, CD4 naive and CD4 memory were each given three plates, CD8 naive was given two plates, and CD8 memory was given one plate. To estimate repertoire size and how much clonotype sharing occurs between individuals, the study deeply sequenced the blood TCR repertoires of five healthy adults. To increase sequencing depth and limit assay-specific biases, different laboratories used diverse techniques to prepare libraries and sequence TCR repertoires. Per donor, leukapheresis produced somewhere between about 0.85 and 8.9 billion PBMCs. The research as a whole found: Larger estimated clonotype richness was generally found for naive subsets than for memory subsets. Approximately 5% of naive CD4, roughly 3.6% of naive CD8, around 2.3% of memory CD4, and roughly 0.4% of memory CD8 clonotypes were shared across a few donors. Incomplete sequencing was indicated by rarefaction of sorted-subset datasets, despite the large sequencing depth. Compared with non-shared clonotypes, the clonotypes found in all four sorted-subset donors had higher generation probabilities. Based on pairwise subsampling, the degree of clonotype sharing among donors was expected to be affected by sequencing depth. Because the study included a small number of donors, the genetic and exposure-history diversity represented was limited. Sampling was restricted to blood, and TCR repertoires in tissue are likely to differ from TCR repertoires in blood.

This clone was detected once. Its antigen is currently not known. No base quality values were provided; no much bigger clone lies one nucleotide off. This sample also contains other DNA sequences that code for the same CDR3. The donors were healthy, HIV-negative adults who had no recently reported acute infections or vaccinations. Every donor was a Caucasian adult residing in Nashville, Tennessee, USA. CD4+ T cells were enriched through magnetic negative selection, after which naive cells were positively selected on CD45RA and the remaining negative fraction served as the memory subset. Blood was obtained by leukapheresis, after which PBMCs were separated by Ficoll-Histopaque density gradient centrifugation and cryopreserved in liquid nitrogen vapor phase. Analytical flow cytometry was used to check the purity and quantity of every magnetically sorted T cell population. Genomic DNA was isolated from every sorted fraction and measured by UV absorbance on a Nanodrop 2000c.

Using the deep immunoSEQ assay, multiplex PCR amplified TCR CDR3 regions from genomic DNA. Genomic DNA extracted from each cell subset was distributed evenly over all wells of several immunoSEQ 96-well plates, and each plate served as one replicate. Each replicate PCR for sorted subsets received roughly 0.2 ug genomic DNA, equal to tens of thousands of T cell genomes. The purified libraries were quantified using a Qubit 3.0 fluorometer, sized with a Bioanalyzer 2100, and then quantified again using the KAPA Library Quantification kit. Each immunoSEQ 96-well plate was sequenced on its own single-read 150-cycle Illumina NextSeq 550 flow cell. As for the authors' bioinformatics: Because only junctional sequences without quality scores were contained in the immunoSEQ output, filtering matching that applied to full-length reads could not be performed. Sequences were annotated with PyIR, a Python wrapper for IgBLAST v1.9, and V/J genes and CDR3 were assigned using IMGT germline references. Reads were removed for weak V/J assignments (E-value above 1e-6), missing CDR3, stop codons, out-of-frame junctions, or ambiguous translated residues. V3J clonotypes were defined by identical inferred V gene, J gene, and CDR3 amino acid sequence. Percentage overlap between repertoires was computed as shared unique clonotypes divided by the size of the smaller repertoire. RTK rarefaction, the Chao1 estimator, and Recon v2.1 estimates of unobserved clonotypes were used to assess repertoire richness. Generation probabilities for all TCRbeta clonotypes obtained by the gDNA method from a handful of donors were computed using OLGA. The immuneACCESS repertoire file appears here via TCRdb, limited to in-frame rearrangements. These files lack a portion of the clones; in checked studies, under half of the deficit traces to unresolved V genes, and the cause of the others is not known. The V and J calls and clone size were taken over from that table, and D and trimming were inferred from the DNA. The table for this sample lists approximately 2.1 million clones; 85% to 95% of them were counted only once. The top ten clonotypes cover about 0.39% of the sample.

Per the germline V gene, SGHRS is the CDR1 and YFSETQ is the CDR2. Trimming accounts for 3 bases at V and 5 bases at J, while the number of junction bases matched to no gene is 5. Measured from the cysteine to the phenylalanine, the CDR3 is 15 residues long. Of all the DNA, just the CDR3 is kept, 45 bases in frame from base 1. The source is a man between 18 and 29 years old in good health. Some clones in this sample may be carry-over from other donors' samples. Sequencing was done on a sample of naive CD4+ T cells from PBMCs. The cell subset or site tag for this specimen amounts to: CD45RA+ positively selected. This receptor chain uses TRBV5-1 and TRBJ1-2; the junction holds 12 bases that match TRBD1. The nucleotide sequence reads TGCGCCAGCAGCTCGGGGACAGGGGGCGGTTATGGCTACACCTTC. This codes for CASSSGTGGGYGYTF. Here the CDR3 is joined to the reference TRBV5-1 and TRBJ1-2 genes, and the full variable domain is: KAGVTQTPRYLIKTRGQQVTLSCSPISGHRSVSWYQQTPGQGLQFLFEYFSETQRNKGNFPGRFSGRQFSNSRSEMNVSTLELGDSALYLCASSSGTGGGYGYTFGSGTRLTVV.